These 20 T cell receptor beta chains share one sample of origin, sequenced in a study of CD8+CD57+ T cells in acquired aplastic anemia. The study profiled TCR beta VDJ and CDR3 using genomic DNA as template. Via MiXCR, TCRdb re-called the reads, giving one row per CDR3 protein. The table has some 120,000 distinct CDR3 sequences, over 30% seen once. Patients who underwent sequencing had shown CD8+CD57+ cell expansion by flow cytometry. Sequencing used sorted CD4+, CD8+, or CD8+CD57+ T cells (not recorded which) from PBMCs. Receptor source: a human donor with aplastic anemia.

This clonotype was seen ten or more times. This chain links TRBV7-6 with TRBJ1-1; D not resolved. The CDR3 is 16 amino acids. CDR1 SGHVS and CDR2 FNYEAQ come from the germline V gene. The ends were cut back, 5 bases at V and 0 bases at J, with 16 bases in the middle. The CDR3 loop is CASSEVEGWVNTEAFF. In nucleotides, the CDR3 is TGTGCCAGCAGCGAGGTAGAGGGATGGGTGAACACTGAAGCTTTCTTT.

With regard to this clonotype: A read error is possible here, since a much larger clone lies one base away. The V and J genes are TRBV3-1 and TRBJ1-2; D remains unclear. CDR3 size: 12 residues. The germline V gene has CDR1 LGHDT and CDR2 YNNKEL (reference sequence). V shed 0 bases and J shed 13 bases, with 12 bases lying between them. CDR3 sequence: CASSQDSRLRTF. The CDR3 DNA reads as TGTGCCAGCAGCCAAGATAGCAGGTTACGCACCTTC.

This clonotype was counted ten times or more. CDR3 in DNA: TGTGCCAGCAGACGAGGGGAGGGGGCTGGAAACACCATATATTTT. Its protein product is CASRRGEGAGNTIYF. V gene TRBV2 combines with J gene TRBJ1-3; tentatively, D is TRBD1 (6 bases). The CDR3 extends over 15 amino acids. The V end lost 6 bases, the J end lost 2 bases, and 14 bases lay between the germline ends. Germline lookup yields CDR1 SNHLY and CDR2 FYNNEI.

This clonotype was recorded at least ten times. Just one base apart from a much larger clone, this may be a read error. The rearrangement uses TRBV28 and TRBJ1-1; D not certain. This CDR3 has 12 residues. V was trimmed by 4 bases and J by 1 base, leaving 4 bases between them. Germline V CDR1 and CDR2: MDHEN, SYDVKM. CDR3 DNA: TGTGCCAGCAGTTCCACGAACACTGAAGCTTTCTTT. Amino acids: CASSSTNTEAFF.

V is TRBV25-1 and J is TRBJ1-1, with 7 bases identical to TRBD1. The V gene end was trimmed by 6 bases and the J gene end by 7 bases; junction bases not matched to a gene: 8. Germline V lookup: CDR1 MGHDK, CDR2 SYGVNS. The CDR3 is made up of 13 amino acids. Here the CDR3 DNA reads TGTGCCAGCAGCCAAGTTAACAGGGGTGAAGCTTTCTTT. This codes for CASSQVNRGEAFF.

Worth noting for this clonotype: One end of the junction fails to match germline, which may point to a read error. The rearrangement joins TRBV7-2 to TRBJ2-3, with 9 bases matching TRBD2. CDR1 SGHTA and CDR2 FQGNSA come from the germline V gene. The CDR3 extends over 15 amino acids. For the CDR3, the DNA is TGTGCTAGCAGCTCAGCGGGGGGACGCCAGGATACGCAGTATTTT. Translation gives CASSSAGGRQDTQYF.

The rearrangement uses TRBV10-1 and TRBJ2-1; 12 nucleotides line up with TRBD1. Germline lookup yields CDR1 WNHNN and CDR2 SYGVQD (reference sequence). This CDR3 has 14 amino acids. Unmatched junction bases numbered 4, after V lost 4 bases and J lost 9 bases. The CDR3 sequence is CASSAGTGGGEQFF. CDR3 DNA sequence: TGCGCCAGCAGTGCCGGGACAGGGGGCGGTGAGCAGTTCTTC.

This clonotype was found once. V is TRBV5-6 and J is TRBJ2-7; 10 bases match TRBD1. The length of the CDR3 is 14 residues. The germline gives CDR1 SGHDT, CDR2 YYEEEE. The CDR3 DNA follows: TGCGCCGGCAGCTTGGGACAGGGGACTGGGGAGCAGTACGTC. Its translation: CAGSLGQGTGEQYV.

This clonotype came up a few times. A much larger clonotype is one base distant, so this may be a read error. The V call is TRBV10-3, the J call TRBJ2-7; D gene uncertain. CDR1 ENHRY and CDR2 SYGVKD come from the germline V gene. Trimming left V 3 bases short and J 6 bases short, with 12 bases between. There are 13 residues in the CDR3. The CDR3 here is CAISEHIQREQYV. The CDR3, as DNA: TGTGCCATCAGTGAACATATACAGCGCGAGCAGTACGTC.

The chain employs TRBV29-1 and TRBJ2-7, with 9 bases aligning to TRBD1. Per the germline V gene, CDR1 is SQVTM and CDR2 is ANQGSEA. The CDR3 loop spans 15 amino acids. V dropped 3 bases and J dropped 4; count of bases not matched to a gene: 10. Here the CDR3 DNA reads TGCAGCGTTGAGTTAACAGGGGGCGGAGGTTACGAGCAGTACTTC. As protein: CSVELTGGGGYEQYF.

At least ten counts were recorded for this clonotype. The DNA for the CDR3 is TGTGCCAGCAGCTTAGATGGCAGACAAGAGACCCAGTACTTC. Its translation is CASSLDGRQETQYF. The chain combines TRBV7-2 with TRBJ2-5, with D unclear. The V end lost 1 base, the J end lost 2 bases, and 8 bases lay between the germline ends. From germline, CDR1 is SGHTA and CDR2 FQGNSA. The CDR3 consists of 14 residues.

Ten or more counts support this clonotype. This chain uses TRBV27 with TRBJ2-2, with D unclear. Trimming took 5 bases from V and 4 from J, leaving 14 bases between them. Germline V gives CDR1 MNHEY, CDR2 SMNVEV (reference sequence). The CDR3 is 15 amino acids. In DNA form, the CDR3 reads TGTGCCAGCAGTGCCGTCCCCACCGGCACCGGGGAGCTGTTTTTT. Amino acid sequence: CASSAVPTGTGELFF.

As to this clonotype: This clone may be a read error of a much larger clone one base away. The genes are TRBV6-1 and TRBJ1-3, with D unresolved. Germline V CDR1 and CDR2: MNHNS, SASEGT. The CDR3 length is 17 residues. Trimming stripped 4 bases from V and 1 base from J, with 17 bases between. CDR3 region: CASSGYAGMASGNTIYF. The CDR3 coding sequence is TGTGCCAGCAGTGGATACGCAGGTATGGCTTCTGGAAACACCATATATTTT.

As to this clonotype: The junction departs from the called germline gene at one end, perhaps through a read error. The chain links TRBV3-1 to TRBJ2-1, with D uncertain. Germline assignment: CDR1 LGHDT and CDR2 YNNKEL (reference sequence). The CDR3 covers 12 residues. CDR3 in DNA: TGTGCCAGCAGCCTTTACAACAATAAGCAGTTCTTC. The encoded protein is CASSLYNNKQFF.

This clonotype has ten or more counts. The V gene is TRBV5-1, the J gene TRBJ2-7; D is unresolved. The CDR3 spans 13 residues. The ends were cut back, 2 bases at V and 9 bases at J, with 15 bases in the middle. Germline V lookup: CDR1 SGHRS, CDR2 YFSETQ. The CDR3 DNA is TGCGCCAGCAGCTTTAACGGCGACCTAGGGCAGTACTTC. This sequence encodes CASSFNGDLGQYF.

This clonotype was seen a handful of times. V gene TRBV10-3 combines with J gene TRBJ2-6; either TRBD1 or TRBD2 may fit D (5 bases each). The CDR3 spans 17 residues. The V gene's germline CDR1 is ENHRY and CDR2 SYGVKD. Trimming pared 10 bases from V and 0 bases from J, leaving 19 bases between. The CDR3 DNA follows: TGTGCCAGCACCCCCCCAGGGACGTTCTCTGGGGCCAACGTCCTGACTTTC. Its translation is CASTPPGTFSGANVLTF.

DNA of the CDR3: TGCAGCGCCCTGAGACAGGGAGGCGAGGCTTTCTTT. Translating it yields CSALRQGGEAFF. The V and J genes are TRBV29-1 and TRBJ1-1, with 7 bases lining up with TRBD1. CDR1 is SQVTM and CDR2 is ANQGSEA in the germline V gene. V shed 7 bases, J shed 11 bases, and the junction held 13 bases outside the gene matches. The CDR3 contains 12 residues.

The chain carries TRBV5-1 and TRBJ2-7; D might be TRBD1 or TRBD2, each matching 5 bases. This CDR3 contains 14 residues. Germline V gives CDR1 SGHRS, CDR2 YFSETQ. V dropped 1 base and J dropped 2 bases, with 10 bases sitting between them. CDR3 nucleotides: TGCGCCAGCAGCTTGACCCGAGGGGCCTACGAGCAGTACTTC. Protein sequence: CASSLTRGAYEQYF. Based on the CDR3 plus reference TRBV5-1 and TRBJ2-7, the full variable domain is KAGVTQTPRYLIKTRGQQVTLSCSPISGHRSVSWYQQTPGQGLQFLFEYFSETQRNKGNFPGRFSGRQFSNSRSEMNVSTLELGDSALYLCASSLTRGAYEQYFGPGTRLTVT.

V usage is TRBV20-1 and J usage is TRBJ1-6; the D gene is possibly TRBD1 (5 bases). CDR3 length: 13 amino acids. V lost 5 bases, J lost 9 bases, and 14 bases lay in between. Germline lookup yields CDR1 DFQATT and CDR2 SNEGSKA (reference sequence). CDR3 DNA: TGCAGTGCTGGGGGGGTGGTCGGTTCACCCCTCCACTTT. It yields the protein CSAGGVVGSPLHF.

This clonotype appeared many times. The V and J genes are TRBV9 and TRBJ2-5; D might be TRBD2 (5 bases). Trimming removed 3 bases from V and 1 base from J, with 16 bases in between. The length of the CDR3 is 16 residues. Germline V lookup: CDR1 SGDLS, CDR2 YYNGEE. CDR3 amino acids: CASSERAERPQETQYF. The CDR3, as DNA: TGTGCCAGCAGCGAGAGAGCGGAAAGGCCCCAAGAGACCCAGTACTTC.